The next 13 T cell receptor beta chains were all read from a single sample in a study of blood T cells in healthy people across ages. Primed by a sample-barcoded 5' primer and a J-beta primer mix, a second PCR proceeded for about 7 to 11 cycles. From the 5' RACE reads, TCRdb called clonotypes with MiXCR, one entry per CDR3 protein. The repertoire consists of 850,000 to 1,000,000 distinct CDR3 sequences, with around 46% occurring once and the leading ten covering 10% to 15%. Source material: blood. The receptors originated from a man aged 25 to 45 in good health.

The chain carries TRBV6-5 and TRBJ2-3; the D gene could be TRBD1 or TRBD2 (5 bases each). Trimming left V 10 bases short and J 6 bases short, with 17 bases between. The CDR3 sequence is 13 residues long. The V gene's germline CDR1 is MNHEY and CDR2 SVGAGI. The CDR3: CATHHGARDTQYF. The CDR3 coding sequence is TGTGCCACCCACCACGGGGCCAGGGATACGCAGTATTTT.

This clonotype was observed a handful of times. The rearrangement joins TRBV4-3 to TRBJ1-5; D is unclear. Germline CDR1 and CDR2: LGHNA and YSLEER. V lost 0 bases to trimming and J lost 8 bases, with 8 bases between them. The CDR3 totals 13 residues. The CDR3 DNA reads TGCGCCAGCAGCCAAGATCTGAGTGAGCCCCAGCATTTT. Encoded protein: CASSQDLSEPQHF.

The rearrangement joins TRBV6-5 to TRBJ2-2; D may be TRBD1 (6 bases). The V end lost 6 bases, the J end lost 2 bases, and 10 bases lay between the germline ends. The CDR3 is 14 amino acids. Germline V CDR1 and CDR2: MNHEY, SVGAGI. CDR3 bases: TGTGCCAGCAGGACACAGGGAAACACCGGGGAGCTGTTTTTT. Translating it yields CASRTQGNTGELFF.

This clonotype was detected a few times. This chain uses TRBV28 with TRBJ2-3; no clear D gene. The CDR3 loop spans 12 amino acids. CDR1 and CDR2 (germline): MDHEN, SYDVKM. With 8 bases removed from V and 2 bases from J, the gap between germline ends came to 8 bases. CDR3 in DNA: TGTGCCAGCGCAGGCCCCACAGATACGCAGTATTTT. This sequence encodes CASAGPTDTQYF.

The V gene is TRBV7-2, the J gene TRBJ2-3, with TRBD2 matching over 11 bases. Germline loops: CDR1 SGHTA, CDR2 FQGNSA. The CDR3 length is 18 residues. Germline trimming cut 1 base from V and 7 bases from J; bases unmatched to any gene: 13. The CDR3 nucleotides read TGTGCCAGCAGCTTAGTTAGTAATAGCGGGGGGGTCGGAAATACGCAGTATTTT. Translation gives CASSLVSNSGGVGNTQYF.

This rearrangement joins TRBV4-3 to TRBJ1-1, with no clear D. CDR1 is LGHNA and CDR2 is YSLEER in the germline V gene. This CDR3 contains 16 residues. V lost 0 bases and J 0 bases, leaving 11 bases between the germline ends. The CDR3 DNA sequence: TGCGCCAGCAGCCAAGATATGCAGGCCATGAACACTGAAGCTTTCTTT. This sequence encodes CASSQDMQAMNTEAFF.

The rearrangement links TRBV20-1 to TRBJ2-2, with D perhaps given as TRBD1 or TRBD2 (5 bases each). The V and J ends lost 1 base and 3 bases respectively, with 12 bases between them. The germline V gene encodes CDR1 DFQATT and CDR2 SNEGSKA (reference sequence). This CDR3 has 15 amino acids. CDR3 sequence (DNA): TGCAGTGCTAGAGCTGAGGGGCGGGACACCGGGGAGCTGTTTTTT. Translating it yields CSARAEGRDTGELFF.

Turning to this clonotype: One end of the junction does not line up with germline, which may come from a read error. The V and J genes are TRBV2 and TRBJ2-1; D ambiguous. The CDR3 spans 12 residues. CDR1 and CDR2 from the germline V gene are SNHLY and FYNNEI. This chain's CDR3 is CAGSQDYNEQFF. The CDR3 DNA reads TGTGCCGGCAGCCAGGACTACAATGAGCAGTTCTTC.

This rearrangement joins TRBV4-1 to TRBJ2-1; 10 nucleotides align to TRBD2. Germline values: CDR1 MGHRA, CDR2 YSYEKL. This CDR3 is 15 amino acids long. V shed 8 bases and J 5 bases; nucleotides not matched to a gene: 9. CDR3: CASHSAGGPHNEQFF. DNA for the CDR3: TGCGCCAGCCATTCAGCGGGGGGGCCACACAATGAGCAGTTCTTC.

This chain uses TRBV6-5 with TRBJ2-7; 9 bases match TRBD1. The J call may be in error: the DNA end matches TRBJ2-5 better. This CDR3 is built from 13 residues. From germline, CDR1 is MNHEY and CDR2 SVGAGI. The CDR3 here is CATRQGVAETQYF. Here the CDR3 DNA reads TGTGCCACCAGACAGGGGGTTGCGGAGACCCAGTACTTC.

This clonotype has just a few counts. The CDR3 protein is CATSKTRGEGEKLFF. The CDR3 region has the DNA TGTGCCACCAGCAAAACCAGGGGGGAAGGGGAAAAACTGTTTTTT. This rearrangement joins TRBV15 to TRBJ1-4; 7 nucleotides align to TRBD1. V lost 4 bases, J lost 8 bases, and 10 bases stayed unmatched. The V gene's germline CDR1 is LNHNV and CDR2 YYDKDF (reference sequence). The CDR3 length is 15 residues.

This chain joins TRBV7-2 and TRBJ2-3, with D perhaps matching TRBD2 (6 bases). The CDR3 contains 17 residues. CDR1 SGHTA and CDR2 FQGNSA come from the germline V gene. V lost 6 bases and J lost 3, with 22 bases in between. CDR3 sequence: CASSRDGLGGGTDTQYF. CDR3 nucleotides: TGTGCCAGCAGTCGCGATGGTCTGGGGGGAGGAACAGATACGCAGTATTTT.

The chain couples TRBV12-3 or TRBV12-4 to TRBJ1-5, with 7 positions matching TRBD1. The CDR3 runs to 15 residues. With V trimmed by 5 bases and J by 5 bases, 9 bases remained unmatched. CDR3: CASSITDRSYQPQHF. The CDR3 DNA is TGTGCCAGCAGTATAACGGACAGGAGCTATCAGCCCCAGCATTTT.